This TCR beta chain derives from a study of Graves' ophthalmopathy and Graves' hyperthyroidism. This clonotype was seen ten or more times. Germline lookup yields CDR1 LNHDA and CDR2 SQIVND (reference sequence). This CDR3 region has 12 residues. Trimming stripped 5 bases from V and 4 bases from J, with 8 bases between. The TCR beta CDR3 regions underwent amplification from RNA transcripts. First-round RT-PCR with HTBI primers preceded a second-round multiplex PCR. TCRdb independently ran MiXCR on the multiplex PCR reads; one entry per CDR3 protein. The sample carries 170,000 or so distinct CDR3 sequences, 37% recorded once.

This TCR derives from a woman aged 40 to 50 with Graves' ophthalmopathy. The chain couples TRBV19 to TRBJ1-2; no reliable D call. Sequenced sample: peripheral blood. This CDR3 is CASSREIYGYTF. The DNA for the CDR3 is TGTGCCAGTAGTCGGGAAATCTATGGCTACACCTTC.